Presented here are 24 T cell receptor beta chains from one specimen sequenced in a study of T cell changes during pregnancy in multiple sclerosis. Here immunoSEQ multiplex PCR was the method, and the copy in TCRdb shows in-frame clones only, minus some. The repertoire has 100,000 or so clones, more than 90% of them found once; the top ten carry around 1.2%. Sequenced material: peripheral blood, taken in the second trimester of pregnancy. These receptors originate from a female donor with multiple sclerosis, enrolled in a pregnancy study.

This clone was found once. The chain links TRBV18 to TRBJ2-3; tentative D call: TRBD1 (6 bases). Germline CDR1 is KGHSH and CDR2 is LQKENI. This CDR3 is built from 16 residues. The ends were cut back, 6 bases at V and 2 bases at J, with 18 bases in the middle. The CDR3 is CASSPGPGQPTDTQYF. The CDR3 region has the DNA TGTGCCAGCTCTCCCGGCCCCGGACAGCCCACAGATACGCAGTATTTT.

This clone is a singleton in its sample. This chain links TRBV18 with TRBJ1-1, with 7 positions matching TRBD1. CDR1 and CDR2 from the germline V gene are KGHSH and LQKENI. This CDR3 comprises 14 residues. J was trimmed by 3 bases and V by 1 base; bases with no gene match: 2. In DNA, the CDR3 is TGTGCCAGCTCACCACAGGGACAGTACACTGAAGCTTTCTTT. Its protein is CASSPQGQYTEAFF.

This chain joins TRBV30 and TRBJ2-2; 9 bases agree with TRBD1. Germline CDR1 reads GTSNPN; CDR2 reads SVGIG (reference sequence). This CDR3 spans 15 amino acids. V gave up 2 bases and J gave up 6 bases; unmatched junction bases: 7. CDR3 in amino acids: CAWSFRDRDAGELFF. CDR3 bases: TGTGCCTGGAGTTTCCGGGACAGGGATGCCGGGGAGCTGTTTTTT.

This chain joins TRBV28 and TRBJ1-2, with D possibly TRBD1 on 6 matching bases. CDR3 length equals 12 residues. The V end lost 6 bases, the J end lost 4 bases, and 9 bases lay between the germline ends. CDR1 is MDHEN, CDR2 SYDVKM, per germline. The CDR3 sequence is CASRDSIYGYTF. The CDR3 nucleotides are TGTGCCAGCAGGGACAGCATCTATGGCTACACCTTC.

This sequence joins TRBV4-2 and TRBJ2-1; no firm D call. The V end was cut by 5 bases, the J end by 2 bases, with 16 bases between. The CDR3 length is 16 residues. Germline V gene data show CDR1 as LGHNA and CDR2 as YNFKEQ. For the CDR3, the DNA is TGTGCCAGCAGCTCCCAGGCCCAGGCCCCCTACAATGAGCAGTTCTTC. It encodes CASSSQAQAPYNEQFF.

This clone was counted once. The CDR3 DNA is TGTGCCAGCAGCTTGGCCGGAGCGGGGAACAATGAGCAGTTCTTC. Residues: CASSLAGAGNNEQFF. The gene calls are TRBV5-4 and TRBJ2-1, with 7 bases that match TRBD2. The CDR3 is 15 amino acids. Germline trimming cut 0 bases from V and 5 bases from J; bases unmatched to any gene: 5. Germline V lookup: CDR1 SGHNT, CDR2 YYREEE (reference sequence).

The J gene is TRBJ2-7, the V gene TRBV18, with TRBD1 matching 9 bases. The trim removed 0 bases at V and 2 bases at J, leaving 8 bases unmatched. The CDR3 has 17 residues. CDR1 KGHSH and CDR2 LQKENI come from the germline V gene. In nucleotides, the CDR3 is TGTGCCAGCTCACCACCGAGACAGGGGGGGACCACCTACGAGCAGTACTTC. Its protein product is CASSPPRQGGTTYEQYF.

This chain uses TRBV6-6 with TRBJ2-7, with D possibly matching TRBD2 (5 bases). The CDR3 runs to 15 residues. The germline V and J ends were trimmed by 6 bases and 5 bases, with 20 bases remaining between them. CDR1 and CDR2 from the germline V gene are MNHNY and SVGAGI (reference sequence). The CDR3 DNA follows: TGTGCCAGCAGCCATCTAGCTCGGGGTTTCCACGAGCAGTACTTC. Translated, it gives CASSHLARGFHEQYF.

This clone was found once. CDR3: CAWSVGQNTEAFF. CDR3 sequence (DNA): TGTGCCTGGAGTGTGGGACAGAACACTGAAGCTTTCTTT. V gene TRBV30 combines with J gene TRBJ1-1; possible D gene TRBD1, 6 bases. The CDR3 runs to 13 residues. V dropped 0 bases and J dropped 1 base, with 6 bases sitting between them. CDR1 GTSNPN and CDR2 SVGIG come from the germline V gene (reference sequence).

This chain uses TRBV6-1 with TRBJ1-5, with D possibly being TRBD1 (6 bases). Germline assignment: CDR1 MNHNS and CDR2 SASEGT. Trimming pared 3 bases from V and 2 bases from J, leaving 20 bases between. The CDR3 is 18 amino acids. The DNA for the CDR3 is TGTGCCAGCAGTGATTTGGGGGCAGGGGTAGGAGGCAATCAGCCCCAGCATTTT. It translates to CASSDLGAGVGGNQPQHF.

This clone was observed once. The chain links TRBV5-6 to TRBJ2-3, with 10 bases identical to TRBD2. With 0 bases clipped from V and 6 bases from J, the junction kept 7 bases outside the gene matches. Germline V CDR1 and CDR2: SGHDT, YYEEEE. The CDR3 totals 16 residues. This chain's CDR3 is CASSLGSGGVLDTQYF. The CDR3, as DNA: TGTGCCAGCAGCTTGGGAAGCGGGGGGGTCCTGGATACGCAGTATTTT.

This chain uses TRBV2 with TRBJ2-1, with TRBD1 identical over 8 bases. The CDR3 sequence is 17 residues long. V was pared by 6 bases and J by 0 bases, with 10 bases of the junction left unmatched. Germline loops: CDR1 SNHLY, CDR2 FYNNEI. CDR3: CASRTDRGKSSYNEQFF. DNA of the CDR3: TGTGCCAGCAGGACAGACAGGGGAAAAAGCTCCTACAATGAGCAGTTCTTC.

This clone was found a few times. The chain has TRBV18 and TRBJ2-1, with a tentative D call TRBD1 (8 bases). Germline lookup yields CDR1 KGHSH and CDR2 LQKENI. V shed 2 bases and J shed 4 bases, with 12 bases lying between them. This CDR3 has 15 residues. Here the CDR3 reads CASSPGQGLYNEQFF. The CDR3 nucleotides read TGTGCCAGCTCACCAGGACAGGGACTATACAATGAGCAGTTCTTC.

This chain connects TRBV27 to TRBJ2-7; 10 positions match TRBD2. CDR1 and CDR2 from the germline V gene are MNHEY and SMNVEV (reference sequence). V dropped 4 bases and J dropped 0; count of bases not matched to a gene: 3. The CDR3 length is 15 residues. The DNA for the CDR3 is TGTGCCAGCAGTTCTAGCGGGAGCCCCTCCTACGAGCAGTACTTC. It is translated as CASSSSGSPSYEQYF.

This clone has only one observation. Here the CDR3 reads CASSSPGGDGQYF. The CDR3, as DNA: TGTGCCAGCAGTTCACCGGGAGGCGACGGGCAGTACTTC. The chain recombines TRBV6-6 with TRBJ2-7, with TRBD2 matching over 7 bases. The CDR3 has 13 residues. Germline V gene sequence: CDR1 MNHNY, CDR2 SVGAGI (reference sequence). After removal of 4 bases from V and 9 bases from J, the junction contained 9 bases not matched to a gene.

The CDR3 nucleotides read TGCGCCAGCAGTACCGGGACAGGGCCCTACGAGCAGTACTTC. Translated, it gives CASSTGTGPYEQYF. The J gene is TRBJ2-7, the V gene TRBV4-1; 9 nucleotides match TRBD1. J gave up 2 bases and V 6 bases, and 5 bases lay outside the gene matches. This CDR3 is 14 amino acids long. Germline CDR1 and CDR2: MGHRA and YSYEKL.

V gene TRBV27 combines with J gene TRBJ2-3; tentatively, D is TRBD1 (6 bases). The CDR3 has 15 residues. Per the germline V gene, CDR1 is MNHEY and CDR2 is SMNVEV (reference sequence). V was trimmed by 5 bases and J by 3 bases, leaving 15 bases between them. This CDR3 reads CASSRQGWGTDTQYF. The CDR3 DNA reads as TGTGCCAGCAGTCGGCAGGGGTGGGGGACAGATACGCAGTATTTT.

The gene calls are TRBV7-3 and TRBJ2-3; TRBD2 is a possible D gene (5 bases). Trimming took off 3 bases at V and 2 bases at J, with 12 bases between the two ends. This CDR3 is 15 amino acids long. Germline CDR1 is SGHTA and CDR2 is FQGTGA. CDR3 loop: CASSLGVLDTDTQYF. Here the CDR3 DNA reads TGTGCCAGCAGCTTGGGAGTCCTTGACACAGATACGCAGTATTTT.

For the CDR3, the DNA is TGTGCCAGCAGCTTGGGCCCCGCTAACTTTGGAAACTATGGCTACACCTTC. It yields the protein CASSLGPANFGNYGYTF. The J gene is TRBJ1-2, the V gene TRBV7-3; D is undetermined. Germline V gives CDR1 SGHTA, CDR2 FQGTGA. This CDR3 has 17 amino acids. V lost 3 bases to trimming and J lost 2 bases, with 19 bases between them.

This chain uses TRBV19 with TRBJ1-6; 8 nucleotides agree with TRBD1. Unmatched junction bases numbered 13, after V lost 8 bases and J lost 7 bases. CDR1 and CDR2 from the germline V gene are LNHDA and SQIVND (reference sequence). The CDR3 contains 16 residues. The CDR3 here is CASDRDRRVLNSPLHF. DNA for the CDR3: TGTGCCAGTGACAGGGACAGGAGGGTCTTAAATTCACCCCTCCACTTT.

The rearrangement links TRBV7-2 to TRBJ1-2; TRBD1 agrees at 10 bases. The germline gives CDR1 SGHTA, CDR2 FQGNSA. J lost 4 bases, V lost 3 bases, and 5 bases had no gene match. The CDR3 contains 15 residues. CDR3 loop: CASSLTGGLPYGYTF. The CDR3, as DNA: TGTGCCAGCAGCTTGACAGGGGGCTTACCCTATGGCTACACCTTC.

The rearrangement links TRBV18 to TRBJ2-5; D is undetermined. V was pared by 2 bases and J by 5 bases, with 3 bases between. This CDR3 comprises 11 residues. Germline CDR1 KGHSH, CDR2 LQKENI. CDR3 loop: CASSPEETQYF. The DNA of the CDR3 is TGTGCCAGCTCACCAGAGGAGACCCAGTACTTC.

The CDR3 DNA sequence: TGTGCCGTGAGACAGGGGGAAGGCTATAATTCACCCCTCCACTTT. The encoded protein is CAVRQGEGYNSPLHF. The chain combines TRBV30 with TRBJ1-6; 9 bases match TRBD1. Looked up from germline, CDR1 is GTSNPN and CDR2 is SVGIG (reference sequence). The J segment lost 3 bases and the V segment lost 8 bases, leaving 8 bases of the junction unmatched. The CDR3 length is 15 residues.

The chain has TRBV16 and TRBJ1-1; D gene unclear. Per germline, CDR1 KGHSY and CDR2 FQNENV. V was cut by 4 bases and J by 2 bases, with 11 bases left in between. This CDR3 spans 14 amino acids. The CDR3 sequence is CASSRSGVNTEAFF. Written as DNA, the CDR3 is TGTGCCAGCAGCCGTTCGGGAGTCAACACTGAAGCTTTCTTT.